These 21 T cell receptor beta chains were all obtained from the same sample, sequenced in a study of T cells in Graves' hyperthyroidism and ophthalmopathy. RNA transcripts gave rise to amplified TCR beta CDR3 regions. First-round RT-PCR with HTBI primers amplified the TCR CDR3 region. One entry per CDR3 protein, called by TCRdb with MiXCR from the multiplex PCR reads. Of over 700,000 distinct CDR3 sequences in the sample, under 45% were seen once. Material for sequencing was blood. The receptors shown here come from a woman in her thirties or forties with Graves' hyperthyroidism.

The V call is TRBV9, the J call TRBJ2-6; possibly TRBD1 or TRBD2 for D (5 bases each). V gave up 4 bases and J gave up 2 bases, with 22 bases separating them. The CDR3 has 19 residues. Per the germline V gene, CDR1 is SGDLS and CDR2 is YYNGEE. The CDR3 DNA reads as TGTGCCAGCAGCCCGCGGACCGGGACCCGCCCCCCTGGGGCCAACGTCCTGACTTTC. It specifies CASSPRTGTRPPGANVLTF.

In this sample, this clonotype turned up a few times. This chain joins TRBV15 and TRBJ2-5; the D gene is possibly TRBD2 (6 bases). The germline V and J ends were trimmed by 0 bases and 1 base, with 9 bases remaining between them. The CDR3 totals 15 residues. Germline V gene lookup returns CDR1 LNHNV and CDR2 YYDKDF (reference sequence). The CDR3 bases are TGTGCCACCAGCAGAGATCTGGGGGGCCAAGAGACCCAGTACTTC. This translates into CATSRDLGGQETQYF.

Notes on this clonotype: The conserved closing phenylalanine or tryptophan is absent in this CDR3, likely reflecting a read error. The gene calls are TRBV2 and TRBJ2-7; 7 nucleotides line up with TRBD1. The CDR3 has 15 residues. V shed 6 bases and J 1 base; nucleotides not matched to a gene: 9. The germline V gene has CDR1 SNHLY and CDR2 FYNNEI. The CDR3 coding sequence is TGTGCCAGCAGCCGACAGGGAATGCCGTCCTACGAGCAGTACCTC. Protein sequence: CASSRQGMPSYEQYL.

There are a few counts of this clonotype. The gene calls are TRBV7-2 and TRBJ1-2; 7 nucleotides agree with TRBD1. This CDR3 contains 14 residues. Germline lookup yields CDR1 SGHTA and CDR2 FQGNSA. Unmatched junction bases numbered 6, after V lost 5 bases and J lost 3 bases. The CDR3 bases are TGTGCCAGCAGCCTGGGACAGAACCACTATGGCTACACCTTC. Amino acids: CASSLGQNHYGYTF.

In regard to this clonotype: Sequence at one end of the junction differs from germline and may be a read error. The CDR3 is CASSHSTAEAFF. The CDR3 region has the DNA TGTGCCAGCAGTCACTCGACGGCTGAAGCTTTCTTT. The chain employs TRBV6-5 and TRBJ1-1; D ambiguous. The CDR3 consists of 12 residues. The germline V gene encodes CDR1 MNHEY and CDR2 SVGAGI.

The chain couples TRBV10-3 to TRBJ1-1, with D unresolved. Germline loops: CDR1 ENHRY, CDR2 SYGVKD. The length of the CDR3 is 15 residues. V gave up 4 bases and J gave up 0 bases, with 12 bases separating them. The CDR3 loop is CAISAFHSMNTEAFF. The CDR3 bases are TGTGCCATCAGTGCGTTCCATAGCATGAACACTGAAGCTTTCTTT.

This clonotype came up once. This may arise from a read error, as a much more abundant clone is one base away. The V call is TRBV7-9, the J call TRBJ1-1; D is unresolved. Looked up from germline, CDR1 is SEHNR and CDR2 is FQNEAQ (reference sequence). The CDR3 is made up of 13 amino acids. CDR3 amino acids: CVSSFPPNTEAFF. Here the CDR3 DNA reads TGTGTCAGCAGCTTCCCCCCGAACACTGAAGCTTTCTTT.

In DNA, the CDR3 is TGTGCCAGCAGCTCCCGGAGTGGGCGGAACCAAGAGACCCAGTACTTC. Its protein is CASSSRSGRNQETQYF. The chain carries TRBV9 and TRBJ2-5; D uncertain. Germline-derived CDR1 and CDR2 are SGDLS and YYNGEE. V lost 4 bases to trimming and J lost 0 bases, with 16 bases between them. The CDR3 covers 16 residues.

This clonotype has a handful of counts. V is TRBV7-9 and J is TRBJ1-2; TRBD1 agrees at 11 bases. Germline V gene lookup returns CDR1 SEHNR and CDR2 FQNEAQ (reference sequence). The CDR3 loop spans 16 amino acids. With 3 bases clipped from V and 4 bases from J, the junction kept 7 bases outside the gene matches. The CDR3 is CASSFAGGQGGYGYTF. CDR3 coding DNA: TGTGCCAGCAGCTTCGCGGGGGGACAGGGGGGCTATGGCTACACCTTC.

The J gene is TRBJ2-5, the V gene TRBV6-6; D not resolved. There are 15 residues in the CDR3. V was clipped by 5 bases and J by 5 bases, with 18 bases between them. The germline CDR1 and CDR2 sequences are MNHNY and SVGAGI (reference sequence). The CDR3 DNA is TGTGCCAGCAGTCCCCTAAAGGGTGGTGGCGAGACCCAGTACTTC. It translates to CASSPLKGGGETQYF.

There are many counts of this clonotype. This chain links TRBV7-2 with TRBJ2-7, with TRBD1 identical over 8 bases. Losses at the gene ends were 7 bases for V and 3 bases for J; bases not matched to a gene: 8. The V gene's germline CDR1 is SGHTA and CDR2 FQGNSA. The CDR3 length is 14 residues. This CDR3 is CASTDRDRYYEQYF. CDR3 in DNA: TGTGCCAGCACCGACCGGGACAGGTACTACGAGCAGTACTTC.

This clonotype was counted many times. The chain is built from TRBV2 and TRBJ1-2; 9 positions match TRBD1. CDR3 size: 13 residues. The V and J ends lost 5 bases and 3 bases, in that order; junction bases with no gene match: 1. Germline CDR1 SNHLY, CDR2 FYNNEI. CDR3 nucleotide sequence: TGTGCCAGCAGTACAGGGGGCGACTATGGCTACACCTTC. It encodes CASSTGGDYGYTF.

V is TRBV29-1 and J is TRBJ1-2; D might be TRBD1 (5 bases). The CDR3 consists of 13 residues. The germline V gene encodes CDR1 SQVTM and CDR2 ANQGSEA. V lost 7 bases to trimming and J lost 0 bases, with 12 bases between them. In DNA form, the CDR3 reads TGCAGCGCTCGACGGGGGGCTAACTATGGCTACACCTTC. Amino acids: CSARRGANYGYTF.

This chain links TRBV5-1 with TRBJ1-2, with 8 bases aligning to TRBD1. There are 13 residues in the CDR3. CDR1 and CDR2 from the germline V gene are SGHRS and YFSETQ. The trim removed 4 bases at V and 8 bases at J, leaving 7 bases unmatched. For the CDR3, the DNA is TGCGCCAGCAGCCTGGACAGGGATTGGGGCTACACCTTC. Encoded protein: CASSLDRDWGYTF.

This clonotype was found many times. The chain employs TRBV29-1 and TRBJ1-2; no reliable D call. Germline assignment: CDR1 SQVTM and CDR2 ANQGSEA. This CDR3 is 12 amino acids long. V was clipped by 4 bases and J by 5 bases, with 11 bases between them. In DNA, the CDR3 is TGCAGCGTTGGAGTTCTACAATATGGCTACACCTTC. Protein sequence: CSVGVLQYGYTF.

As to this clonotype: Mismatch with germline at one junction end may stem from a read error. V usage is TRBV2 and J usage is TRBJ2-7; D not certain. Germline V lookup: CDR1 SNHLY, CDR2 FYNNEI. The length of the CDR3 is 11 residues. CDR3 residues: CASSRIYEQHF. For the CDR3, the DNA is TGTGCCAGCAGTAGAATCTACGAGCAGCACTTC.

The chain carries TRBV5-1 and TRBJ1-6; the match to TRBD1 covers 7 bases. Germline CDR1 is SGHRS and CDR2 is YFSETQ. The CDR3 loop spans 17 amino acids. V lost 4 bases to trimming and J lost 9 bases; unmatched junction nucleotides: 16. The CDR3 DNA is TGCGCCAGCAGCCTAGGACCACAGGGACAGTCCGGTTCACCCCTCCACTTT. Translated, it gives CASSLGPQGQSGSPLHF.

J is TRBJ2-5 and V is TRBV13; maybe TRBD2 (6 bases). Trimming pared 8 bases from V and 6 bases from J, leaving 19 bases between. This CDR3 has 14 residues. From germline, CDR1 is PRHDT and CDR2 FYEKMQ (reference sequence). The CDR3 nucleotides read TGTGCCAGCGAGGACTTCGGGAGAAGCAAGACCCAGTACTTC. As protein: CASEDFGRSKTQYF.

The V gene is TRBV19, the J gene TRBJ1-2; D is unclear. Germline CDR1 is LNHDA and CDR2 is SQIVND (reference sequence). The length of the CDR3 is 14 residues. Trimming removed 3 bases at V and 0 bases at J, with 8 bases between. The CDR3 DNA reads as TGTGCCAGTAGTATGGGAGAGACTAACTATGGCTACACCTTC. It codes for CASSMGETNYGYTF. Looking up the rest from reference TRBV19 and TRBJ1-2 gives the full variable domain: DGGITQSPKYLFRKEGQNVTLSCEQNLNHDAMYWYRQDPGQGLRLIYYSQIVNDFQKGDIAEGYSVSREKKESFPLTVTSAQKNPTAFYLCASSMGETNYGYTFGSGTRLTVV.

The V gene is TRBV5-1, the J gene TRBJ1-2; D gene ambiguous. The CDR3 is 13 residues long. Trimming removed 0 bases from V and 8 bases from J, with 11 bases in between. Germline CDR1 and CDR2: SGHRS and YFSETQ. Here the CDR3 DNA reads TGCGCCAGCAGCTTGGTGACCAACTGGGGCTACACCTTC. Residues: CASSLVTNWGYTF.

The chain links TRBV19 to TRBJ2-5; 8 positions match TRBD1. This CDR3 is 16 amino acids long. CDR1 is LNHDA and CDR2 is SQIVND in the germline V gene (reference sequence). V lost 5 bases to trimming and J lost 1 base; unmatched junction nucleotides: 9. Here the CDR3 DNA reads TGTGCCAGTAGTTCCCCGGGACAGGCGACCCAAGAGACCCAGTACTTC. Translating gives CASSSPGQATQETQYF.